One sample yielded the 17 T cell receptor beta chains listed below, sequenced in a study of T cells in Graves' hyperthyroidism and ophthalmopathy. It was RNA transcripts that yielded the amplified TCR beta CDR3 regions. RT-PCR in the first round (using the HTBI primer set) targeted the TCR CDR3. TCRdb processed the multiplex PCR reads anew with MiXCR; each CDR3 protein has one entry. The sample has approximately 420,000 distinct CDR3 sequences; approximately 15% are singletons. Material: blood. The receptors stem from a woman aged 25-40 years with Graves' hyperthyroidism.

This clonotype was seen at least ten times. The chain links TRBV18 to TRBJ2-3; TRBD1 matches at 8 bases. Germline V gene data show CDR1 as KGHSH and CDR2 as LQKENI. Trimming at V came to 6 bases and at J to 3 bases, leaving 5 bases not matched to a gene. There are 14 residues in the CDR3. Here the CDR3 reads CASSERQGTDTQYF. The CDR3 bases are TGTGCCAGCTCCGAGAGACAGGGGACAGATACGCAGTATTTT.

In its sample, this clonotype was seen a few times. The CDR3 DNA follows: TGCGCCAGCAGCTTGGTGACTAGCGGACAATCCTACGAGCAGTACTTC. Amino acid sequence: CASSLVTSGQSYEQYF. The gene calls are TRBV5-1 and TRBJ2-7; TRBD2 matches 9 bases. This CDR3 region has 16 residues. The junction had 5 bases not matched to a gene; V was cut back by 0 bases and J by 1 base. Germline V gives CDR1 SGHRS, CDR2 YFSETQ.

The V call is TRBV28, the J call TRBJ2-2, with 15 positions matching TRBD2. Germline lookup yields CDR1 MDHEN and CDR2 SYDVKM. The V and J ends lost 2 bases and 0 bases, in that order; junction bases with no gene match: 4. CDR3 length: 19 residues. As DNA, the CDR3 is TGTGCCAGCAGTTTACTCCGGACTAGCGGGAGGGCGAACACCGGGGAGCTGTTTTTT. Translated: CASSLLRTSGRANTGELFF. The whole variable domain, filled in from reference TRBV28 and TRBJ2-2, reads DVKVTQSSRYLVKRTGEKVFLECVQDMDHENMFWYRQDPGLGLRLIYFSYDVKMKEKGDIPEGYSVSREKKERFSLILESASTNQTSMYLCASSLLRTSGRANTGELFFGEGSRLTVL.

This clonotype came up many times. The chain has TRBV6-5 and TRBJ1-1; D uncertain. This CDR3 is built from 12 residues. The V end lost 3 bases, the J end lost 6 bases, and 8 bases lay between the germline ends. CDR1 is MNHEY, CDR2 SVGAGI, per germline. DNA for the CDR3: TGTGCCAGCAGTTATACCGGGTCTGAAGCTTTCTTT. Translation: CASSYTGSEAFF.

In this sample, this clonotype turned up a few times. The chain employs TRBV28 and TRBJ1-4; no reliable D call. Germline assignment: CDR1 MDHEN and CDR2 SYDVKM. The germline V and J ends were trimmed by 5 bases and 5 bases, with 15 bases remaining between them. The CDR3 has 15 residues. As DNA, the CDR3 is TGTGCCAGCAGTCTGAGTAGGGATTCCAATGAAAAACTGTTTTTT. Its protein is CASSLSRDSNEKLFF. Looking up the rest from reference TRBV28 and TRBJ1-4 gives the full variable domain: DVKVTQSSRYLVKRTGEKVFLECVQDMDHENMFWYRQDPGLGLRLIYFSYDVKMKEKGDIPEGYSVSREKKERFSLILESASTNQTSMYLCASSLSRDSNEKLFFGSGTQLSVL.

Only one count was recorded for this clonotype. The chain employs TRBV30 and TRBJ2-1; D perhaps matches TRBD1 (6 bases). Trimming cost V 1 base and J 4 bases, with 8 bases left between them. The CDR3 contains 13 residues. Germline lookup yields CDR1 GTSNPN and CDR2 SVGIG (reference sequence). This CDR3 is CAWSGQEYNEQFF. CDR3 sequence (DNA): TGTGCCTGGAGTGGACAGGAGTACAATGAGCAGTTCTTC.

Many counts were recorded for this clonotype. V is TRBV5-1 and J is TRBJ2-2; tentatively, D is TRBD1 or TRBD2 (5 bases each). The length of the CDR3 is 13 residues. CDR1 is SGHRS and CDR2 is YFSETQ in the germline V gene. Trimming took 7 bases from V and 6 from J, leaving 13 bases between them. The DNA for the CDR3 is TGCGCCAGCCGGTTTCGGGACCCCGGGGAGCTGTTTTTT. It encodes CASRFRDPGELFF. The entire variable domain, with the rest obtained from reference TRBV5-1 and TRBJ2-2, is as follows: KAGVTQTPRYLIKTRGQQVTLSCSPISGHRSVSWYQQTPGQGLQFLFEYFSETQRNKGNFPGRFSGRQFSNSRSEMNVSTLELGDSALYLCASRFRDPGELFFGEGSRLTVL.

This clonotype was observed at least ten times. This rearrangement joins TRBV12-5 to TRBJ1-1; D gene uncertain. Per the germline V gene, CDR1 is LGHNT and CDR2 is FRNRAP. Deletions cut 5 bases from V and 6 bases from J, with 10 bases between. The CDR3 is made up of 12 amino acids. Here the CDR3 reads CASGPSYSEAFF. In DNA, the CDR3 is TGTGCTAGTGGTCCCTCATACTCTGAAGCTTTCTTT.

Many counts were recorded for this clonotype. This sequence joins TRBV28 and TRBJ2-7, with 7 positions matching TRBD1. The germline V gene has CDR1 MDHEN and CDR2 SYDVKM. The CDR3 is 15 amino acids. After removal of 6 bases from V and 0 bases from J, the junction contained 8 bases not matched to a gene. The CDR3 is CASRPSGTVSYEQYF. CDR3 bases: TGTGCCAGCAGACCTTCGGGGACAGTCTCCTACGAGCAGTACTTC.

This clonotype appeared a few times. The chain employs TRBV5-1 and TRBJ2-2; TRBD2 agrees at 14 bases. Germline CDR1 and CDR2: SGHRS and YFSETQ. The CDR3 has 17 amino acids. With 4 bases clipped from V and 5 bases from J, the junction kept 7 bases outside the gene matches. The CDR3 here is CASSGLGLAGGTGELFF. The CDR3 nucleotides are TGCGCCAGCAGCGGTTTAGGACTAGCGGGAGGTACCGGGGAGCTGTTTTTT.

This clonotype was recorded at least ten times. The chain joins TRBV7-3 to TRBJ2-3; the D is unclear. The CDR3 has 15 amino acids. Germline V gene sequence: CDR1 SGHTA, CDR2 FQGTGA. The V end was cut by 1 base, the J end by 0 bases, with 8 bases between. The CDR3 protein is CASSLSGSSTDTQYF. CDR3 DNA sequence: TGTGCCAGCAGCTTAAGTGGTTCTAGCACAGATACGCAGTATTTT.

This clonotype came up many times. The chain combines TRBV6-1 with TRBJ2-1, with 9 bases lining up with TRBD2. V was clipped by 7 bases and J by 6 bases; unmatched bases: 10. The CDR3 contains 15 residues. Germline loops: CDR1 MNHNS, CDR2 SASEGT. The CDR3 DNA follows: TGTGCCAGCACCCAGCCCGGGACTAGCCGCAATGAGCAGTTCTTC. Its translation: CASTQPGTSRNEQFF.

This clonotype has a count of ten or more. The genes are TRBV5-1 and TRBJ2-1, with 7 nucleotides matching TRBD1. Germline-derived CDR1 and CDR2 are SGHRS and YFSETQ. This CDR3 contains 15 residues. V was pared by 4 bases and J by 6 bases, with 10 bases of the junction left unmatched. CDR3 coding DNA: TGCGCCAGCAGCGGTGGTTCATGGGACAGCAATGAGCAGTTCTTC. Its protein is CASSGGSWDSNEQFF.

The chain has TRBV5-1 and TRBJ2-7; D could derive from TRBD1 or TRBD2 (5 bases each). Trimming stripped 2 bases from V and 3 bases from J, with 18 bases between. From germline, CDR1 is SGHRS and CDR2 YFSETQ. The CDR3 runs 16 residues. CDR3 nucleotides: TGCGCCAGCAGCTTCGCCGCCGGGACGGGGAACTACGAGCAGTACTTC. It codes for CASSFAAGTGNYEQYF.

This clonotype was seen at least ten times. The V gene is TRBV5-1, the J gene TRBJ2-6; no firm D call. The ends were cut back, 4 bases at V and 0 bases at J, with 8 bases in the middle. Germline lookup yields CDR1 SGHRS and CDR2 YFSETQ. The CDR3 is made up of 15 amino acids. The CDR3 region has the DNA TGCGCCAGCAGCACGCAACTCTCTGGGGCCAACGTCCTGACTTTC. Translation gives CASSTQLSGANVLTF.

This clonotype was seen a handful of times. V and J are TRBV10-3 and TRBJ2-7; D possibly matches TRBD1 or TRBD2 (5 bases each). Germline CDR1 reads ENHRY; CDR2 reads SYGVKD. This CDR3 spans 15 amino acids. V lost 3 bases and J 4 bases, leaving 16 bases between the germline ends. The CDR3 nucleotides read TGTGCCATCAGTGATGCCCGGGACGGGGTATACGAGCAGTACTTC. Its translation is CAISDARDGVYEQYF.

This clonotype came up a few times. The chain links TRBV7-9 to TRBJ2-1; 10 bases map to TRBD2. The trim removed 5 bases at V and 10 bases at J, leaving 5 bases unmatched. The CDR3 contains 13 residues. Per the germline V gene, CDR1 is SEHNR and CDR2 is FQNEAQ (reference sequence). DNA for the CDR3: TGTGCCAGCAGCCTCGGGACTAGCGACGAGCAGTTCTTC. Amino acid sequence: CASSLGTSDEQFF.